This T cell receptor beta chain is from a study of cytomegalovirus exposure and HLA in healthy donors. It was with 60 Vbeta and 13 Jbeta primers that the PCR ran. Here immunoSEQ multiplex PCR was the method, and the copy in TCRdb shows in-frame clones only, minus some. The top ten clones hold around 0.74% of a sample with some 91,000 clones, approximately 80% of them seen once. The receptor was isolated from an older woman in good health and CMV-seronegative. The sample taken for sequencing was PBMCs.

The CDR3, as DNA: TGCGCCAGCAGCCAATCGGACAGGGGGGGAATTAACTATGGCTACACCTTC. This encodes CASSQSDRGGINYGYTF. The J gene is TRBJ1-2, the V gene TRBV4-1, with TRBD1 matching over 10 bases. This CDR3 spans 17 amino acids. Germline V gene data show CDR1 as MGHRA and CDR2 as YSYEKL. Trimming cost V 2 bases and J 1 base; bases outside gene matches: 7.